This T cell receptor (beta chain) was identified in a study of T cell changes during pregnancy in multiple sclerosis (dated 2019 in TCRdb). A note on the overall study: In women with multiple sclerosis, the researchers looked at how the T cell repertoire shifted as pregnancy progressed.

About this clone: What antigen it recognizes has not been identified. No base qualities exist here, and no much larger clone lies one base off it.

The method was the immunoSEQ multiplex PCR assay. TCRdb's version of the immuneACCESS table is confined to in-frame rearrangements and falls short of the full clone set. An unresolved V gene accounts for under half of the shortfall where checked; the remainder is of unknown origin. The sample data list tens of thousands of clones, and 75% to 95% of these were observed just once. The ten largest clones add up to more than 1.5% of the sample. This sequence was found in a female donor in good health, enrolled as a control in a pregnancy study. The sequences come from peripheral blood, collected in the first trimester of pregnancy.

DNA sequence: TGTGCCAGCGGGCGTGGGGGCGGACAAGAGACCCAGTACTTC. The resulting protein is CASGRGGGQETQYF. The chain links TRBV6-5 with TRBJ2-5; D gene: possibly TRBD1, on 6 matching bases. The germline V gene gives CDR1 as MNHEY and CDR2 as SVGAGI. The CDR3 runs 14 amino acids, cysteine and phenylalanine included. The entry retains the CDR3 DNA only, 42 bases that are in frame from base 1. V and J are truncated by 8 bases and 2 bases respectively, leaving an intervening sequence of 15 bases.